The clone carrying this T cell receptor beta chain was recorded only once. Patients in Seattle were enrolled during active infection, then followed longitudinally. This specimen belongs to a study of blood T cell repertoires in COVID-19. Study-wide background: Specimens from acute and convalescent COVID-19 originated in the United States, Italy and Spain. T cells, B-cell-depleted T cells, or PBMCs supplied cDNA or gDNA.

CDR1 MGHDK and CDR2 SYGVNS come from the germline V gene. The CDR3 spans 13 residues. V shed 4 bases and J shed 4 bases, with 10 bases lying between them. How the authors handled the data: For nucleated cells, counts were estimated from reference gene primer amplification. Repertoires were generated with immunoSEQ multiplex PCR, while TCRdb's copy carries only in-frame clones and drops some. D and trimming come from the DNA, and the V and J calls and clone size come from that table. Of roughly 480,000 clones listed, 89% were seen once; the top ten hold around 0.92%. This clonotype originated in a man aged 18 to 30 with COVID-19, enrolled during active disease. The chain combines TRBV25-1 with TRBJ1-1; tentatively, D is TRBD1 (6 bases). Sequenced material: peripheral blood. The chain's CDR3 is CASSGQGITEAFF. CDR3 nucleotides: TGTGCCAGCAGTGGCCAGGGGATCACTGAAGCTTTCTTT.